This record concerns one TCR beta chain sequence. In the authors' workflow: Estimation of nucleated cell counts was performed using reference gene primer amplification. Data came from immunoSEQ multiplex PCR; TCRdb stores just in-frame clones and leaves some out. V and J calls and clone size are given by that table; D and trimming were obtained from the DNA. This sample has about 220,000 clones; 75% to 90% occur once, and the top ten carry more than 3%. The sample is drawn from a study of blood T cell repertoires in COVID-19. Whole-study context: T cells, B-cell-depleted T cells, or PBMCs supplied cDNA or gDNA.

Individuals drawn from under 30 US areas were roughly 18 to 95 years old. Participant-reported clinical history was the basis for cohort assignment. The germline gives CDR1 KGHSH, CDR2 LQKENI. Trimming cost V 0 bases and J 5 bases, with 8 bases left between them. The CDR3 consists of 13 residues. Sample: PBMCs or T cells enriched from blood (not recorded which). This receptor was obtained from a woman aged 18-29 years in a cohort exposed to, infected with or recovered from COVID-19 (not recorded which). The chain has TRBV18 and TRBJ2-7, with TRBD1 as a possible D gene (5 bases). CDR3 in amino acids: CASSPPGADEQYF. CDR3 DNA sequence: TGTGCCAGCTCACCACCAGGGGCGGACGAGCAGTACTTC.